This section outlines one TCR beta chain sequence together with its context. The antigen is not known. This entry belongs to a study of identical twins. TCRdb reanalysed the 5' RACE reads using MiXCR and keeps one entry per CDR3 protein. The sample lists about 470,000 distinct CDR3 sequences; roughly a quarter were seen once. This CDR3 has 15 residues. Germline V CDR1 and CDR2: MNHEY, SMNVEV (reference sequence). V was pared by 6 bases and J by 8 bases, with 20 bases between. The study, taken as a whole, reports: Cross-sectional statistical analysis was relied on for the conclusions, without the same donors being followed.

These data also formed part of another study, on T cells expressing NK-cell markers. That study reports: Topping the CD3+CD56-NKG2C+ fraction as well were these clonotypes, in four donors.

The chain carries TRBV27 and TRBJ2-1; D gene unclear. This TCR came from a woman aged 18-30 years in good health. The sample comprised CD4+ T cells sorted from blood. CDR3 loop: CASRRLLLLGDEQFF. The CDR3, as DNA: TGTGCCAGCAGGCGCCTGCTCCTCTTAGGCGATGAGCAGTTCTTC.